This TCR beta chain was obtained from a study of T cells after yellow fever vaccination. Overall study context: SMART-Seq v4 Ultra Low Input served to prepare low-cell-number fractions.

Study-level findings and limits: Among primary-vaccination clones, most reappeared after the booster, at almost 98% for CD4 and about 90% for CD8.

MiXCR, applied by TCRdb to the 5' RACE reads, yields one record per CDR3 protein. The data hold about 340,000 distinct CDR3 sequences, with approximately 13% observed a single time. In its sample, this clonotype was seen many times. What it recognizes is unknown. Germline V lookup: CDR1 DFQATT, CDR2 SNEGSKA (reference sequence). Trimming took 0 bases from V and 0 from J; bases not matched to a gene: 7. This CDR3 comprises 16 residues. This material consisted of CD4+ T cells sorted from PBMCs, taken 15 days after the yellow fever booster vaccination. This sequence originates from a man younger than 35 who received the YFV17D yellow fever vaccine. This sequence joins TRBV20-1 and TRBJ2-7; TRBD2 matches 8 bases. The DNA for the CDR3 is TGCAGTGCTAGAGACCTTTCGCGGGGGGCCTCCTACGAGCAGTACTTC. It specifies CSARDLSRGASYEQYF.